The 14 T cell receptor beta chains presented below share a single source sample, sequenced in a study of blood T cell repertoires in COVID-19 (dated by TCRdb to about 2020). The library was obtained by the immunoSEQ multiplex PCR assay. Imported from immuneACCESS, the table was reduced by TCRdb to in-frame sequences with V and J called. These copies leave out some clones; in studies compared against another copy, an unresolved V gene accounts for under half, and the cause of the remainder is not known. The sample table records just under 300,000 clones; approximately 86% of these occur just once. About 1.2% of the sample is in the top ten clones. The source material was peripheral blood. Receptor source: a man aged 70 or older with acute or convalescent COVID-19.

This clone was seen once. The CDR3: CASSDPGYGYTF. The DNA for the CDR3 is TGTGCCAGCAGCGACCCAGGCTATGGCTACACCTTC. The rearrangement links TRBV12-3 or TRBV12-4 to TRBJ1-2; the D is unclear. The germline V and J ends were trimmed by 6 bases and 4 bases, with 9 bases remaining between them. This CDR3 region has 12 residues.

The rearrangement joins TRBV9 to TRBJ2-6, with 11 bases lining up with TRBD1. Trimming at V came to 0 bases and at J to 4 bases, leaving 6 bases not matched to a gene. The germline V gene has CDR1 SGDLS and CDR2 YYNGEE. The CDR3 spans 18 residues. The chain's CDR3 is CASSVGRTGGYGANVLTF. DNA of the CDR3: TGTGCCAGCAGCGTAGGCCGGACAGGGGGCTACGGGGCCAACGTCCTGACTTTC.

The V call is TRBV11-1, the J call TRBJ2-5; the D gene is possibly TRBD2 (5 bases). Trimming pared 5 bases from V and 0 bases from J, leaving 16 bases between. The CDR3 sequence is 16 residues long. Looked up from germline, CDR1 is SGHAT and CDR2 is FQDESV (reference sequence). CDR3 loop: CASSLEGVAYQETQYF. CDR3 sequence (DNA): TGTGCCAGCAGCCTCGAGGGTGTAGCGTACCAAGAGACCCAGTACTTC.

The chain couples TRBV18 to TRBJ2-7; perhaps TRBD1 as D (6 bases). CDR3 length: 14 amino acids. Trimming pared 2 bases from V and 6 bases from J, leaving 14 bases between. Germline CDR1 reads KGHSH; CDR2 reads LQKENI. DNA for the CDR3: TGTGCCAGCTCACCAACTAACAGGGATAGCGAGCAGTACTTC. It specifies CASSPTNRDSEQYF. Using reference TRBV18 and TRBJ2-7 for the parts outside the CDR3, the full variable domain is NAGVMQNPRHLVRRRGQEARLRCSPMKGHSHVYWYRQLPEEGLKFMVYLQKENIIDESGMPKERFSAEFPKEGPSILRIQQVVRGDSAAYFCASSPTNRDSEQYFGPGTRLTVT.

The gene calls are TRBV5-3 and TRBJ1-5; 7 bases match TRBD1. TRBV5-3 qualifies as an ORF whose function is uncertain. V gave up 0 bases and J gave up 6 bases; unmatched junction bases: 3. CDR3 size: 14 residues. The CDR3 region has the DNA TGTGCCAGAAGCTTGGGACAGGGAACTCAGCCCCAGCATTTT. Amino acid sequence: CARSLGQGTQPQHF.

V is TRBV2 and J is TRBJ2-5, with 8 nucleotides matching TRBD2. The CDR3 totals 15 residues. With V trimmed by 2 bases and J by 4 bases, 6 bases remained unmatched. Germline V gives CDR1 SNHLY, CDR2 FYNNEI. CDR3 sequence (DNA): TGTGCCAGCAGTGAACTAGGACTAGCAATAGAGACCCAGTACTTC. Amino acids: CASSELGLAIETQYF.

The V call is TRBV9, the J call TRBJ2-7; D possibly corresponds to TRBD2 (6 bases). The germline V and J ends were trimmed by 0 bases and 6 bases, with 13 bases remaining between them. Germline CDR1 and CDR2: SGDLS and YYNGEE. The CDR3 runs 14 residues. CDR3 loop: CASSVGGTGGEQYF. CDR3 DNA sequence: TGTGCCAGCAGCGTAGGAGGGACCGGGGGCGAGCAGTACTTC.

This clone showed up just once. The V and J genes are TRBV4-1 and TRBJ1-2; 8 nucleotides align to TRBD1. There are 15 residues in the CDR3. Germline V gives CDR1 MGHRA, CDR2 YSYEKL. V was clipped by 1 base and J by 5 bases; unmatched bases: 6. The CDR3 coding sequence is TGCGCCAGCAGCCAAGGGACAGGGAGAGGATATGGCTACACCTTC. It encodes CASSQGTGRGYGYTF.

This chain joins TRBV9 and TRBJ1-2; D is ambiguous. Per the germline V gene, CDR1 is SGDLS and CDR2 is YYNGEE. There are 11 residues in the CDR3. The V gene lost 3 bases and the J gene lost 8 bases, with 8 bases spanning the gap. CDR3 bases: TGTGCCAGCAGCGGCGGAGGAGGCTACACCTTC. This codes for CASSGGGGYTF.

The rearrangement links TRBV18 to TRBJ2-7; possible D gene TRBD1, 5 bases. The CDR3 covers 13 residues. V gave up 3 bases and J gave up 5 bases, with 11 bases separating them. Germline V lookup: CDR1 KGHSH, CDR2 LQKENI. In nucleotides, the CDR3 is TGTGCCAGCTCACCGTCAGAAGGGGACGAGCAGTACTTC. It codes for CASSPSEGDEQYF.

The chain recombines TRBV3-1 (or the pseudogene TRBV3-2) with TRBJ2-6; the D gene is possibly TRBD2 (6 bases). CDR3 length: 18 residues. Germline V gene lookup returns CDR1 LGHDT and CDR2 YNNKEL (reference sequence). V dropped 4 bases and J dropped 0 bases, with 16 bases sitting between them. CDR3 amino acids: CASSRRDGRYSGANVLTF. CDR3 nucleotide sequence: TGTGCCAGCAGCCGGAGGGACGGACGCTACTCTGGGGCCAACGTCCTGACTTTC.

This chain connects TRBV7-2 to TRBJ2-5; 8 nucleotides match TRBD1. The germline V gene encodes CDR1 SGHTA and CDR2 FQGNSA. Trimming at V came to 2 bases and at J to 5 bases, leaving 10 bases not matched to a gene. This CDR3 has 16 residues. CDR3 DNA sequence: TGTGCCAGCAGCTTATCCCCAGGGGGCTACTGGGAGACCCAGTACTTC. It specifies CASSLSPGGYWETQYF. The variable domain in full, with the rest retrieved from reference TRBV7-2 and TRBJ2-5, is GAGVSQSPSNKVTEKGKDVELRCDPISGHTALYWYRQSLGQGLEFLIYFQGNSAPDKSGLPSDRFSAERTGGSVSTLTIQRTQQEDSAVYLCASSLSPGGYWETQYFGPGTRLLVL.

This clone was counted once. The chain joins TRBV5-1 to TRBJ1-3; 8 bases fit TRBD1. CDR3 length: 16 amino acids. V shed 4 bases and J 3 bases; nucleotides not matched to a gene: 9. CDR1 is SGHRS and CDR2 is YFSETQ in the germline V gene. CDR3 region: CASSTSTGADGNTIYF. The DNA of the CDR3 is TGCGCCAGCAGCACCTCGACAGGGGCAGATGGAAACACCATATATTTT.

The chain employs TRBV2 and TRBJ1-3, with a tentative D call TRBD1 (6 bases). The ends were cut back, 7 bases at V and 2 bases at J, with 15 bases in the middle. The germline V gene has CDR1 SNHLY and CDR2 FYNNEI. The CDR3 is 15 amino acids. The CDR3 is CASTLQTGTGNTIYF. DNA for the CDR3: TGTGCCAGCACCCTCCAGACAGGAACTGGAAACACCATATATTTT.